Each of the 14 T cell receptor beta chains below was sequenced from the same sample in a study of cytomegalovirus exposure and HLA in healthy donors. PCR amplification relied on 60 Vbeta primers (plus 13 Jbeta primers). Data came from immunoSEQ multiplex PCR; TCRdb stores just in-frame clones and leaves some out. The data hold roughly 130,000 clones, with about two thirds observed a single time. The material sequenced was PBMCs. The source is a woman in her sixties in good health and CMV-seropositive.

This sequence joins TRBV6-5 and TRBJ1-1; no reliable D call. The CDR3 has 15 residues. With 6 bases removed from V and 2 bases from J, the gap between germline ends came to 16 bases. Germline V CDR1 and CDR2: MNHEY, SVGAGI. As DNA, the CDR3 is TGTGCCAGCAGCCCCGCCCGCAGTCTTAACACTGAAGCTTTCTTT. Encoded protein: CASSPARSLNTEAFF.

This chain links TRBV9 with TRBJ1-4, with TRBD1 identical over 10 bases. Germline V gene lookup returns CDR1 SGDLS and CDR2 YYNGEE. The CDR3 is 15 amino acids. With 2 bases clipped from V and 5 bases from J, the junction kept 3 bases outside the gene matches. The CDR3 DNA is TGTGCCAGCAGCGTCTCGGGACAGGGGAATGAAAAACTGTTTTTT. Translated: CASSVSGQGNEKLFF.

This clone showed up just a few times. V is TRBV14 and J is TRBJ1-2; D unclear. Germline V lookup: CDR1 SGHDN, CDR2 FVKESK. CDR3 size: 13 residues. Trimming cost V 1 base and J 3 bases, with 6 bases left between them. In DNA form, the CDR3 reads TGTGCCAGCAGCCAAGTGGCGGACTATGGCTACACCTTC. It translates to CASSQVADYGYTF.

This clone was detected a few times. The chain links TRBV9 to TRBJ2-3; D is unclear. The CDR3 has 15 amino acids. Germline loops: CDR1 SGDLS, CDR2 YYNGEE. V lost 2 bases, J lost 0 bases, and 10 bases lay in between. CDR3 bases: TGTGCCAGCAGCGTCCCCCTTCGGAGCACAGATACGCAGTATTTT. It yields the protein CASSVPLRSTDTQYF.

The rearrangement uses TRBV29-1 and TRBJ2-7; tentatively, D is TRBD1 (7 bases). This CDR3 has 12 amino acids. The germline gives CDR1 SQVTM, CDR2 ANQGSEA. Trimming cost V 6 bases and J 6 bases, with 15 bases left between them. CDR3 protein: CSVTRGQVEQYF. In DNA form, the CDR3 reads TGCAGCGTGACTAGGGGGCAGGTCGAGCAGTACTTC.

This clone was observed a few times. The rearrangement uses TRBV29-1 and TRBJ2-7; the match to TRBD1 covers 8 bases. The germline CDR1 and CDR2 sequences are SQVTM and ANQGSEA. Trimming at V came to 1 base and at J to 6 bases, leaving 5 bases not matched to a gene. The CDR3 length is 13 residues. The CDR3 region is CSVEGDRRFEQYF. In DNA, the CDR3 is TGCAGCGTTGAAGGGGACAGGAGGTTCGAGCAGTACTTC.

Turning to this clone: One end of the junction fails to match germline, which may point to a read error. V and J are TRBV5-6 and TRBJ2-1; TRBD1 is a possible D gene (6 bases). Germline CDR1 and CDR2: SGHDT and YYEEEE. This CDR3 region has 11 residues. CDR3 in DNA: TGTGCCAGCAGCTGGGACAAAGAGCAGTTCTTC. Its protein is CASSWDKEQFF.

The V gene is TRBV7-2, the J gene TRBJ2-7; possible D gene TRBD1, 6 bases. CDR3 size: 13 residues. The V end was cut by 7 bases, the J end by 7 bases, with 17 bases between. Germline V gene lookup returns CDR1 SGHTA and CDR2 FQGNSA. CDR3 sequence reads: CASTPGVGWEQYF. In DNA form, the CDR3 reads TGTGCCAGCACCCCAGGGGTAGGGTGGGAGCAGTACTTC.

This clone was recorded only once. This chain connects TRBV27 to TRBJ1-1; no reliable D call. There are 14 residues in the CDR3. V was cut by 6 bases and J by 4 bases, with 15 bases left in between. Per the germline V gene, CDR1 is MNHEY and CDR2 is SMNVEV (reference sequence). Written as DNA, the CDR3 is TGTGCCAGCAGCAACCCCGGGTGGTCCACTGAAGCTTTCTTT. This translates into CASSNPGWSTEAFF.

There are a few counts of this clone. The chain recombines TRBV6-5 with TRBJ1-5; possible D gene TRBD1, 5 bases. Per germline, CDR1 MNHEY and CDR2 SVGAGI. CDR3 length equals 15 residues. Trimming pared 6 bases from V and 0 bases from J, leaving 12 bases between. The CDR3, as DNA: TGTGCCAGCAGCCCTGACAGACTTAGCAATCAGCCCCAGCATTTT. Protein: CASSPDRLSNQPQHF.

The J gene is TRBJ2-7, the V gene TRBV18; D is uncertain. Germline V gene lookup returns CDR1 KGHSH and CDR2 LQKENI. This CDR3 spans 14 amino acids. Trimming shortened V by 3 bases and J by 0 bases, and 9 bases separated the two germline ends. CDR3 sequence reads: CASSPIPGSYEQYF. CDR3 DNA sequence: TGTGCCAGCTCACCTATTCCGGGCTCCTACGAGCAGTACTTC.

The rearrangement links TRBV27 to TRBJ1-2; D ambiguous. Trimming cost V 7 bases and J 8 bases, with 20 bases left between them. CDR3 length: 14 residues. Germline loops: CDR1 MNHEY, CDR2 SMNVEV (reference sequence). CDR3 nucleotides: TGTGCCAGCACTTCCAACGCCGGACGGAGGGGCTACACCTTC. It translates to CASTSNAGRRGYTF.

The J gene is TRBJ1-6, the V gene TRBV6-1, with 9 bases lining up with TRBD1. The V and J ends lost 2 bases and 9 bases, in that order; junction bases with no gene match: 14. This CDR3 is built from 18 residues. Germline-derived CDR1 and CDR2 are MNHNS and SASEGT. The CDR3 bases are TGTGCCAGCAGTGAATATGTCCCGGGACAGGGATCCAGTTCACCCCTCCACTTT. Translation: CASSEYVPGQGSSSPLHF.

V usage is TRBV7-6 and J usage is TRBJ2-2; no reliable D call. Germline assignment: CDR1 SGHVS and CDR2 FNYEAQ. The V gene lost 4 bases and the J gene lost 6 bases, with 3 bases spanning the gap. The CDR3 spans 11 residues. CDR3 DNA sequence: TGTGCCAGCAGCTCTCCCGGGGAGCTGTTTTTT. This sequence encodes CASSSPGELFF.